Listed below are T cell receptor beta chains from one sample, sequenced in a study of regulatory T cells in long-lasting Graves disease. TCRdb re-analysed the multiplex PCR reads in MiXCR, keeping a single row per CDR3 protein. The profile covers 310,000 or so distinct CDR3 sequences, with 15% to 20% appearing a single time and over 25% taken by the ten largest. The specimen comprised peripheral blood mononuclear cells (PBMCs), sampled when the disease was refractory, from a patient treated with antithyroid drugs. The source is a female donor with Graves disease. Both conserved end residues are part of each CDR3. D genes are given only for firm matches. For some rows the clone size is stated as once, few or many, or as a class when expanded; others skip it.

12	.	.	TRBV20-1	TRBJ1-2	CSAIEAGRGYTF	TGCAGTGCCATAGAAGCGGGTCGGGGCTACACCTTC
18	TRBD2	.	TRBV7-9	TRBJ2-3	CASSPPQAAGGPTDTQYF	TGTGCCAGCAGCCCGCCCCAGGCGGCGGGGGGACCCACAGATACGCAGTATTTT
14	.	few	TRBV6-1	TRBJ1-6	CASRSPGYNSPLHF	TGTGCCAGCAGATCCCCGGGCTATAATTCACCCCTCCACTTT
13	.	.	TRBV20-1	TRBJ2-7	CSASGGSAHEQYF	TGCAGTGCTAGCGGTGGGAGCGCCCACGAGCAGTACTTC
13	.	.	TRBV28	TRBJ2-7	CASRVGSGYEQYF	TGTGCCAGCAGGGTTGGGTCGGGTTACGAGCAGTACTTC
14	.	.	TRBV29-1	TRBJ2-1	CSVEEAGFLGEQFF	TGCAGCGTTGAAGAGGCGGGGTTCTTGGGGGAGCAGTTCTTC
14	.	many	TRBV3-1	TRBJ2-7	CASSQAYAAEEQYF	TGTGCCAGCAGCCAAGCCTATGCTGCGGAGGAGCAGTACTTC
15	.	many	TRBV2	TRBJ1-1	CASSEVSGLGTEAFF	TGTGCCAGCAGTGAAGTATCGGGGCTGGGTACTGAAGCTTTCTTT
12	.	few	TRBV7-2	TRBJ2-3	CASSRAVDTQYF	TGTGCCAGCAGCCGGGCCGTGGATACGCAGTATTTT
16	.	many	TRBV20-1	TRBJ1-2	CSARARRGLGDYGYTF	TGCAGTGCTAGAGCCAGGAGGGGCCTCGGCGACTATGGCTACACCTTC
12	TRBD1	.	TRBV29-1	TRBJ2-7	CSVTTGSDEQYF	TGCAGCGTAACGACAGGGAGCGACGAGCAGTACTTC
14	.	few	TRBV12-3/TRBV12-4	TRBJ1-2	CASSFSGAPYGYTF	TGTGCCAGCAGTTTTTCAGGGGCCCCCTATGGCTACACCTTC
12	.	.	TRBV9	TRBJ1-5	CASSGPVGPQHF	TGTGCCAGCAGCGGGCCTGTAGGGCCCCAGCATTTT
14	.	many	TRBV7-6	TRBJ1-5	CASSLSDKYQPQHF	TGTGCCAGCAGCTTATCGGACAAGTATCAGCCCCAGCATTTT
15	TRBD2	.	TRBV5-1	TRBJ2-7	CASSFELAGGYEQYF	TGCGCCAGCAGCTTCGAACTAGCGGGGGGCTACGAGCAGTACTTC
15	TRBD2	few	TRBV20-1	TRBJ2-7	CSARGTSGSVYEQYF	TGCAGTGCTAGAGGGACTAGCGGGAGTGTCTACGAGCAGTACTTC
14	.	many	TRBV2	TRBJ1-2	CASSGANAGYGYTF	TGTGCCAGCAGTGGGGCCAATGCGGGCTATGGCTACACCTTC
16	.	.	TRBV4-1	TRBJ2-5	CASSQLPPGGGETQYF	TGCGCCAGCAGCCAATTACCCCCCGGGGGCGGAGAGACCCAGTACTTC
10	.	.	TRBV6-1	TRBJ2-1	CASSTDPAIF	TGTGCCAGCAGTACAGACCCTGCGATCTTC
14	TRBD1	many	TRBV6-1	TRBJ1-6	CASSGQGINSPLHF	TGTGCCAGCAGCGGACAGGGGATCAATTCACCCCTCCACTTT
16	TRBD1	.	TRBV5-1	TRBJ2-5	CASSLTTGGFGETQYF	TGCGCCAGCAGCTTGACCACAGGGGGCTTTGGAGAGACCCAGTACTTC
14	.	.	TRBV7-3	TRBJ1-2	CASSPYAVGYGYTF	TGTGCCAGCAGCCCCTACGCGGTCGGGTATGGCTACACCTTC
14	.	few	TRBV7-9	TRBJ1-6	CASSLRGTNSPLHF	TGTGCCAGCAGCTTGAGGGGAACTAATTCACCCCTCCACTTT
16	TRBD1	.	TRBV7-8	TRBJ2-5	CASSGPGTGRQETQYF	TGTGCCAGCAGCGGACCCGGGACAGGGAGGCAAGAGACCCAGTACTTC
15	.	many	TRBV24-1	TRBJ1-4	CATSDSTGTNEKLFF	TGTGCCACCAGTGATTCCACGGGAACTAATGAAAAACTGTTTTTT
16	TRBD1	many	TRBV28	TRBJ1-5	CASSLWGQDSNQPQHF	TGTGCCAGCAGTTTATGGGGACAGGATAGCAATCAGCCCCAGCATTTT
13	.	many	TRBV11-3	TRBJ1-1	CASSSGRDTEAFF	TGTGCCAGCAGCTCGGGACGGGACACTGAAGCTTTCTTT
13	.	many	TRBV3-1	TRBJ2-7	CASSQVGGYEQYF	TGTGCCAGCAGCCAAGTTGGAGGCTACGAGCAGTACTTC
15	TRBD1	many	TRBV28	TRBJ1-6	CATRMIRQGNSPLHF	TGTGCCACCAGAATGATCCGACAGGGTAATTCACCCCTCCACTTT
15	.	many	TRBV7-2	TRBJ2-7	CASSEDSGLAYEQYF	TGTGCCAGCAGCGAAGATTCAGGGTTGGCCTACGAGCAGTACTTC
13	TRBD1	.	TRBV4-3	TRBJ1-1	CASSQDRTGRAFF	TGCGCCAGCAGCCAAGACCGGACAGGTAGAGCTTTCTTT
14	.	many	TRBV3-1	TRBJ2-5	CASSQVAQLETQYF	TGTGCCAGCAGCCAAGTTGCACAGCTAGAGACCCAGTACTTC
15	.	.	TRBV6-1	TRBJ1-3	CASRTESGVGNTIYF	TGTGCCAGTCGGACCGAATCTGGGGTGGGAAACACCATATATTTT
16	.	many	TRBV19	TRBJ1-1	CASSIKWIRGDTEAFF	TGTGCCAGTAGTATAAAATGGATCCGAGGGGACACTGAAGCTTTCTTT
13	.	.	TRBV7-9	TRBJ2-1	CASSLLEVPALFF	TGTGCCAGCAGCTTATTGGAAGTCCCCGCTCTGTTCTTC
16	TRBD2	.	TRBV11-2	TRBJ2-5	CASSSTSGTFQETQYF	TGTGCCAGCAGCTCCACTAGCGGGACCTTTCAAGAGACCCAGTACTTC
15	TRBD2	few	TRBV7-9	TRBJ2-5	CASSPVGASGETQYF	TGTGCCAGCAGCCCTGTAGGAGCTAGCGGGGAGACCCAGTACTTC
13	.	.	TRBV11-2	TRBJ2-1	CASSIRGYNEQFF	TGTGCCAGCAGCATTCGGGGGTACAATGAGCAGTTCTTC
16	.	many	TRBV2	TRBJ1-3	CASGPEYREIGNTIYF	TGTGCCAGCGGCCCCGAATACCGGGAGATTGGAAACACCATATATTTT
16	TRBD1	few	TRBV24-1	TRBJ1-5	CATSDQSDRDNQPQHF	TGTGCCACCAGTGATCAATCGGACAGGGACAATCAGCCCCAGCATTTT
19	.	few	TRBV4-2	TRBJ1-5	CASSQVTRTTGGNNQPQHF	TGTGCCAGCAGCCAAGTAACGCGGACCACCGGGGGGAACAATCAGCCCCAGCATTTT
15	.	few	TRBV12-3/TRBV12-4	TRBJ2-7	CASSPGPRPSYEQYF	TGTGCCAGCAGTCCGGGACCCCGGCCGTCATACGAGCAGTACTTC
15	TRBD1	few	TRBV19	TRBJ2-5	CATQGASDHQETQYF	TGTGCCACCCAGGGGGCTAGCGATCACCAAGAGACCCAGTACTTC
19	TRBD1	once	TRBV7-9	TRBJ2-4	CASSPPGQGILAAKNIQYF	TGTGCCAGCAGCCCCCCGGGACAGGGTATTTTGGCAGCCAAAAACATTCAGTACTTC
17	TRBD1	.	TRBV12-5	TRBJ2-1	CASGLVIWQGAYNEQFF	TGTGCTAGTGGTTTGGTAATTTGGCAGGGGGCATACAATGAGCAGTTCTTC
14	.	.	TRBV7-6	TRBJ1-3	CASSSPNSGNTIYF	TGTGCCAGCAGCTCTCCGAACTCTGGAAACACCATATACTTT
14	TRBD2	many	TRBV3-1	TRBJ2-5	CASSHRGGQETQYF	TGTGCCAGCAGCCACCGGGGAGGGCAAGAGACCCAGTACTTC
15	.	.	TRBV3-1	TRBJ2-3	CASSQFFPSTDTQYF	TGTGCCAGCAGCCAATTTTTCCCCAGCACAGATACGCAGTATTTT
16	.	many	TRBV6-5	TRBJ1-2	CASSYSVPPIVYGYTF	TGTGCCAGCAGTTACTCCGTTCCGCCCATAGTCTATGGCTACACCTTC
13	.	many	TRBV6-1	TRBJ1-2	CASSEKATRGYTF	TGTGCCAGCAGTGAAAAAGCGACGAGAGGCTACACCTTC
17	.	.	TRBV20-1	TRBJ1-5	CSARDRRAAISNQPQHF	TGCAGTGCTAGAGATCGACGGGCAGCGATTAGCAATCAGCCCCAGCATTTT
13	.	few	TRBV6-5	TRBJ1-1	CASSYEMNTEAFF	TGTGCCAGCAGTTACGAAATGAACACTGAAGCTTTCTTT
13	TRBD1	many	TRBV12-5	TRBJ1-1	CASGWIDRGKAFF	TGTGCTAGTGGTTGGATCGACAGGGGAAAAGCTTTCTTT